Below, 8 T cell receptor beta chains from the same sample are listed, as sequenced in a study of T cell changes during pregnancy in multiple sclerosis. Only in-frame clones appear in the TCRdb table, and some are missing; sequencing was by immunoSEQ multiplex PCR. Here the sample spans about 44,000 clones, roughly 90% being singletons. Specimen: CD4+ T cells from peripheral blood mononuclear cells, collected in the third trimester of pregnancy. These receptors were taken from a female donor with multiple sclerosis, enrolled in a pregnancy study.

This rearrangement joins TRBV7-2 to TRBJ2-1; the match to TRBD2 covers 13 bases. Germline loops: CDR1 SGHTA, CDR2 FQGNSA. J gave up 0 bases and V 1 base, and 6 bases lay outside the gene matches. The CDR3 loop spans 19 amino acids. In DNA, the CDR3 is TGTGCCAGCAGCTTAGGCGGGACTAGCGGGGCCAGCTCCTACAATGAGCAGTTCTTC. This sequence encodes CASSLGGTSGASSYNEQFF.

This chain uses TRBV7-8 with TRBJ2-1; weak D call: TRBD1 (5 bases). Germline values: CDR1 SGHVS, CDR2 FQNEAQ. This CDR3 region has 13 residues. V was trimmed by 2 bases and J by 7 bases, leaving 9 bases between them. The CDR3, as DNA: TGTGCCAGCAGCTTACAGGGTATGAATGAGCAGTTCTTC. Translation gives CASSLQGMNEQFF.

CDR3 bases: TGCGCCAGCAGCCAAGAACTAGCGGGAGGGGGGGTACAAGAGACCCAGTACTTC. It translates to CASSQELAGGGVQETQYF. The V gene is TRBV4-3, the J gene TRBJ2-5; TRBD2 matches 13 bases. The germline V gene encodes CDR1 LGHNA and CDR2 YSLEER. V lost 0 bases to trimming and J lost 2 bases; unmatched junction nucleotides: 6. CDR3 length equals 18 residues.

The V call is TRBV9, the J call TRBJ2-1; 12 bases are a match to TRBD2. J was trimmed by 6 bases and V by 0 bases; bases with no gene match: 16. CDR1 is SGDLS, CDR2 YYNGEE, per germline. This CDR3 contains 20 residues. CDR3 bases: TGTGCCAGCAGCGTAGAGGGTCTTTTCGGGATGACTAGCGGGAGCAATGAGCAGTTCTTC. Amino acid sequence: CASSVEGLFGMTSGSNEQFF.

The chain links TRBV6-6 to TRBJ2-7; D unclear. The length of the CDR3 is 12 residues. CDR1 and CDR2 (germline): MNHNY, SVGAGI (reference sequence). Trimming shortened V by 5 bases and J by 6 bases, and 11 bases separated the two germline ends. The CDR3 bases are TGTGCCAGCAGTCCACGACTCGCCGAGCAGTACTTC. It is translated as CASSPRLAEQYF.

The chain combines TRBV14 with TRBJ1-2; no clear D. This CDR3 is 14 amino acids long. V was pared by 0 bases and J by 4 bases, with 9 bases between. The germline V gene has CDR1 SGHDN and CDR2 FVKESK. The CDR3 coding sequence is TGTGCCAGCAGCCAAGATATCAACGGCTATGGCTACACCTTC. This translates into CASSQDINGYGYTF.

The chain is built from TRBV2 and TRBJ2-1; 10 positions match TRBD2. The CDR3 has 15 residues. Unmatched junction bases numbered 9, after V lost 6 bases and J lost 7 bases. Germline CDR1 reads SNHLY; CDR2 reads FYNNEI. The CDR3 coding sequence is TGTGCCAGCAGGGAGCGGGAGGGTTTGTGGAATGAGCAGTTCTTC. Amino acid sequence: CASREREGLWNEQFF.

The rearrangement uses TRBV5-6 and TRBJ2-3; TRBD2 matches at 14 bases. V gave up 3 bases and J gave up 5 bases; unmatched junction bases: 5. This CDR3 is built from 16 residues. In germline, CDR1 is SGHDT, CDR2 YYEEEE. DNA for the CDR3: TGTGCCAGCAGCTGGGGACTAGCGGGAGTGAAAGATACGCAGTATTTT. Translation gives CASSWGLAGVKDTQYF.